This TCR beta chain was obtained from a study of shared clonotypes between healthy human individuals. Study as a whole: With ages of 18 to 49, the donors were a couple of women and a few men.

There are 15 residues in the CDR3. Germline loops: CDR1 LNHDA, CDR2 SQIVND (reference sequence). V was cut by 4 bases and J by 0 bases, with 10 bases left in between. Assay used: immunoSEQ multiplex PCR; TCRdb lists only in-frame clones, some missing. The sample shows about 470,000 clones, about four fifths of them seen only once. The chain joins TRBV19 to TRBJ1-5; D gene ambiguous. The receptor's source is a woman aged 40 to 50 in good health. Some clones in this sample may be carry-over from other donors' samples. Sequenced input: PBMCs. In DNA, the CDR3 is TGTGCCAGTAGTAAAGGCAGTAGTAGCAATCAGCCCCAGCATTTT. Protein product: CASSKGSSSNQPQHF.